Reported below is one T cell receptor (beta chain). This sample was taken from a study of blood T cell repertoires in COVID-19. Study context: T cells, B-cell-depleted T cells, or PBMCs supplied cDNA or gDNA.

During active infection, Seattle patients enrolled and were then monitored through disease. Germline CDR1 and CDR2: LNHDA and SQIVND (reference sequence). The CDR3 totals 15 residues. V dropped 5 bases and J dropped 4; count of bases not matched to a gene: 7. In the study's own analysis: Estimates of nucleated cell counts were drawn from the amplification of reference gene primers. Some clones are missing from TCRdb's copy, which holds only in-frame ones; the method was immunoSEQ multiplex PCR. V, J and clone size reflect that table, while D and trimming were determined from the DNA. The sample shows over 150,000 clones, 87% of them seen only once.

This receptor was identified in a woman in her 70s with COVID-19, enrolled during active disease. Input material: peripheral blood. The chain combines TRBV19 with TRBJ2-3; 9 bases fit TRBD1. As DNA, the CDR3 is TGTGCCAGTAGTTTACAGGGGGCTTTCTCAGATACGCAGTATTTT. It codes for CASSLQGAFSDTQYF.